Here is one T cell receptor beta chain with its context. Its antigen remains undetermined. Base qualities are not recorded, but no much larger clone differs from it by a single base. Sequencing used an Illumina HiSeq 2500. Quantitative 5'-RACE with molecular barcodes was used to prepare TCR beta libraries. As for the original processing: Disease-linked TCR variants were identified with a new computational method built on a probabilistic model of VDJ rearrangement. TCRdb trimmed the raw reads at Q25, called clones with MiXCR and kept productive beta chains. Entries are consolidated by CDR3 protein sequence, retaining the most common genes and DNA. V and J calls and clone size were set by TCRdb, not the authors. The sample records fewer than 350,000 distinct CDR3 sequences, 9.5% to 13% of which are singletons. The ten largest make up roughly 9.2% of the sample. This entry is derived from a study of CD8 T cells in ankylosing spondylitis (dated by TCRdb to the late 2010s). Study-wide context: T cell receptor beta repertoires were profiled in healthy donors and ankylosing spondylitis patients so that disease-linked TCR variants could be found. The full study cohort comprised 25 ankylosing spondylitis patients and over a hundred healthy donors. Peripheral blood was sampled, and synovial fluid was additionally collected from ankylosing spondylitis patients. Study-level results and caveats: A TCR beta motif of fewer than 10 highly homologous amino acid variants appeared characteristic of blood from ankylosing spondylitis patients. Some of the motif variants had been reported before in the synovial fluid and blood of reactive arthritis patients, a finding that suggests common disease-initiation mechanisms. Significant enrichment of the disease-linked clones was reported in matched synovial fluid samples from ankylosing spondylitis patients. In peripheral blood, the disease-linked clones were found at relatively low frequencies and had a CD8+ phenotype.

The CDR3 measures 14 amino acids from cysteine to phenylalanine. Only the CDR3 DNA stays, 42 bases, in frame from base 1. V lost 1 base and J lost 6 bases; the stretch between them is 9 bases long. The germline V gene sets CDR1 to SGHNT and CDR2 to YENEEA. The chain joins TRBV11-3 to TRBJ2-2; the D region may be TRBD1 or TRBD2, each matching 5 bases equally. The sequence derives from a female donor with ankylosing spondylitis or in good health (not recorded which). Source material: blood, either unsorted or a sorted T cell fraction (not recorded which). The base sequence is TGTGCCAGCAGCTTAGGGGGGACGGCCGGGGAGCTGTTTTTT. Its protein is CASSLGGTAGELFF.